Presented here are 10 T cell receptor beta chains from one specimen sequenced in a study of long-term antiretroviral therapy in people with HIV. Running of the v3.0 immunoSEQ assay took place at survey level. Measured with immunoSEQ multiplex PCR; TCRdb has only the in-frame clones, and not every one. The sample gives about 25,000 clones, roughly 87% of which show up once; approximately 8.4% is in the top ten. The specimen comprised unsorted PBMCs, sampled 1.8 years before starting antiretroviral therapy. The receptors come from a man in his forties or fifties with HIV.

The rearrangement links TRBV23-1 to TRBJ2-7, with D possibly TRBD1 on 6 matching bases. TRBV23-1 is treated as an ORF (open reading frame) with a function not yet certain. The CDR3 length is 14 residues. Trimming left V 6 bases short and J 1 base short, with 13 bases between. The CDR3 sequence is CASRQGKWSYEQYF. The CDR3 DNA follows: TGCGCCAGCAGGCAGGGGAAGTGGTCCTACGAGCAGTACTTC.

This sequence joins TRBV30 and TRBJ1-6; tentatively, D is TRBD1 (5 bases). There are 15 residues in the CDR3. The germline gives CDR1 GTSNPN, CDR2 SVGIG (reference sequence). V was trimmed by 0 bases and J by 6 bases, leaving 12 bases between them. The CDR3 loop reads CAWSVKGAGNSPLHF. CDR3 nucleotides: TGTGCCTGGAGTGTAAAAGGGGCTGGTAATTCACCCCTCCACTTT.

The V and J genes are TRBV6-5 and TRBJ1-1, with 9 bases lining up with TRBD1. The V gene end was trimmed by 5 bases and the J gene end by 1 base; junction bases not matched to a gene: 2. Germline CDR1 and CDR2: MNHEY and SVGAGI. The CDR3 totals 14 residues. CDR3 sequence (DNA): TGTGCCAGCAGTGAACAGGGGGCGAACACTGAAGCTTTCTTT. This translates into CASSEQGANTEAFF.

The V call is TRBV2, the J call TRBJ1-5; D is unclear. Looked up from germline, CDR1 is SNHLY and CDR2 is FYNNEI. This CDR3 is built from 14 residues. V lost 0 bases, J lost 5 bases, and 8 bases lay in between. CDR3 region: CASSEALTDQPQHF. In DNA, the CDR3 is TGTGCCAGCAGTGAAGCGCTGACCGATCAGCCCCAGCATTTT.

V gene TRBV5-1 combines with J gene TRBJ2-3; 7 nucleotides align to TRBD1. Germline V gene sequence: CDR1 SGHRS, CDR2 YFSETQ. V shed 2 bases, J shed 4 bases, and the junction held 7 bases outside the gene matches. This CDR3 comprises 15 residues. CDR3: CASSLRDSKSDTQYF. The CDR3 region has the DNA TGCGCCAGCAGCTTAAGGGACAGTAAGTCAGATACGCAGTATTTT.

The CDR3 DNA sequence: TGCGCCAGTACCTTGGCCGAGGACGGATACAATGAGCAGTTCTTC. This sequence encodes CASTLAEDGYNEQFF. The chain joins TRBV5-1 to TRBJ2-1; no clear D gene. The CDR3 covers 15 residues. V was shortened by 8 bases and J by 4 bases, with 19 bases between the two germline ends. Germline loops: CDR1 SGHRS, CDR2 YFSETQ.

V is TRBV7-2 and J is TRBJ1-2; TRBD1 agrees at 7 bases. CDR1 and CDR2 (germline): SGHTA, FQGNSA. This CDR3 comprises 13 residues. The V segment lost 3 bases and the J segment 8 bases; nucleotides outside the gene matches: 6. CDR3 nucleotides: TGTGCCAGCAGCTTGACAGGGTCTGGAGGCTACACCTTC. It translates to CASSLTGSGGYTF.

This chain uses TRBV12-5 with TRBJ2-1, with TRBD2 identical over 7 bases. CDR3 length: 16 residues. The trim removed 2 bases at V and 6 bases at J, leaving 10 bases unmatched. The V gene's germline CDR1 is LGHNT and CDR2 FRNRAP. The CDR3 is CASGLPREAPINEQFF. DNA for the CDR3: TGTGCTAGTGGTTTGCCCCGGGAGGCCCCCATCAATGAGCAGTTCTTC. The full variable domain, with the rest looked up from reference TRBV12-5 and TRBJ2-1, is DARVTQTPRHKVTEMGQEVTMRCQPILGHNTVFWYRQTMMQGLELLAYFRNRAPLDDSGMPKDRFSAEMPDATLATLKIQPSEPRDSAVYFCASGLPREAPINEQFFGPGTRLTVL.

This clone was seen just once. This chain joins TRBV10-2 and TRBJ2-2; 8 bases match TRBD2. Germline trimming cut 10 bases from V and 0 bases from J; bases unmatched to any gene: 4. Germline V CDR1 and CDR2: WSHSY, SAAADI. There are 14 residues in the CDR3. DNA for the CDR3: TGCGCCACCGGAGCGGGAGCGAACACCGGGGAGCTGTTTTTT. Its translation is CATGAGANTGELFF.

By share, this clone counts as hyperexpanded. The V and J genes are TRBV7-2 and TRBJ2-7; no clear D gene. The CDR3 loop spans 17 amino acids. Between the trimmed V and J ends, which lost 0 bases and 4 bases, there was a span of 19 bases. Germline V gene lookup returns CDR1 SGHTA and CDR2 FQGNSA. The CDR3 is CASSLAPPSGGLYEQYF. The CDR3 DNA reads as TGTGCCAGCAGCTTAGCCCCTCCCTCAGGTGGCCTGTACGAGCAGTACTTC.